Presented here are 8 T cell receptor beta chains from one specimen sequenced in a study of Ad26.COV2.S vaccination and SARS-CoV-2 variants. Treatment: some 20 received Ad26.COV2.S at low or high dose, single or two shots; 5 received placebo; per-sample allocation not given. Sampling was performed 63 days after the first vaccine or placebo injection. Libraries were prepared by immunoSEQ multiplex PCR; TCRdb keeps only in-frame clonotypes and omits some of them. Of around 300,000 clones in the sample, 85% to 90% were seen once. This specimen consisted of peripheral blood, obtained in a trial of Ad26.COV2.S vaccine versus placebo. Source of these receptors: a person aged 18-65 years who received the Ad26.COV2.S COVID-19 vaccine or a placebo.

CDR3 DNA sequence: TGTGCCAGCAGCCCGAGACGGGAAAATCAGCCCCAGCATTTT. It translates to CASSPRRENQPQHF. The chain links TRBV7-2 to TRBJ1-5, with D unclear. Germline values: CDR1 SGHTA, CDR2 FQGNSA. There are 14 residues in the CDR3. V lost 5 bases and J lost 4, with 12 bases in between. The entire variable domain, with the rest obtained from reference TRBV7-2 and TRBJ1-5, is as follows: GAGVSQSPSNKVTEKGKDVELRCDPISGHTALYWYRQSLGQGLEFLIYFQGNSAPDKSGLPSDRFSAERTGGSVSTLTIQRTQQEDSAVYLCASSPRRENQPQHFGDGTRLSIL.

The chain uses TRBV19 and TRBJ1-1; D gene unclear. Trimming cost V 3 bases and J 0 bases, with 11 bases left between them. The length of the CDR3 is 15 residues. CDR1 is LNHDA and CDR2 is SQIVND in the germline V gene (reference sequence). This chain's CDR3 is CASSIMGSLNTEAFF. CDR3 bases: TGTGCCAGTAGTATCATGGGCAGTCTGAACACTGAAGCTTTCTTT.

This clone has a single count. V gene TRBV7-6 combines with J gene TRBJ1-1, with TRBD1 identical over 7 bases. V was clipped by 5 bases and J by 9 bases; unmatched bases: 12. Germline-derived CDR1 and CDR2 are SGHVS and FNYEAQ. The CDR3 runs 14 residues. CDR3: CASSPERGLGKAFF. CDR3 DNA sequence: TGTGCCAGCAGCCCTGAAAGGGGGCTGGGAAAAGCTTTCTTT. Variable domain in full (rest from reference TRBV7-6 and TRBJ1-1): GAGVSQSPRYKVTKRGQDVALRCDPISGHVSLYWYRQALGQGPEFLTYFNYEAQQDKSGLPNDRFSAERPEGSISTLTIQRTEQRDSAMYRCASSPERGLGKAFFGQGTRLTVV.

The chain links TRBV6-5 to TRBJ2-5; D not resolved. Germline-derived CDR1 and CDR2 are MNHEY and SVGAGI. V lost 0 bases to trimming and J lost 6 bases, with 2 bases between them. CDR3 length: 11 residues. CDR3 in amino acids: CASSYSQTQYF. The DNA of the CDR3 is TGTGCCAGCAGTTACTCCCAGACCCAGTACTTC.

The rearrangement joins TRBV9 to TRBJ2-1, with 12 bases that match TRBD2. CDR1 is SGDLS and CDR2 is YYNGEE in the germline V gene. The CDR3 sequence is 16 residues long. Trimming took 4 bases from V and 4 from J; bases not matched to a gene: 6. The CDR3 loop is CASSPRTSGIYNEQFF. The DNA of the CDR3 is TGTGCCAGCAGCCCCAGGACTAGCGGGATATACAATGAGCAGTTCTTC.

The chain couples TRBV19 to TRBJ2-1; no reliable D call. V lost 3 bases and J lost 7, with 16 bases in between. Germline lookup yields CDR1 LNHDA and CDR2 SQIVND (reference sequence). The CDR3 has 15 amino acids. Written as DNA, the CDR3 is TGTGCCAGTAGTATGAGGTGGGGAAGTACGAATGAGCAGTTCTTC. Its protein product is CASSMRWGSTNEQFF.

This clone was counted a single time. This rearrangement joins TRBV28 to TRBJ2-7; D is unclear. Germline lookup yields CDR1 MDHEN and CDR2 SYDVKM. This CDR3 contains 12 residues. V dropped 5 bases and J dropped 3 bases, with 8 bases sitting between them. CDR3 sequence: CASSRLFYEQYF. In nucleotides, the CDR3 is TGTGCCAGCAGTCGATTATTCTACGAGCAGTACTTC.

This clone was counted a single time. The CDR3 DNA reads as TGTGCCAGTAGTCAGACTCTCGGGACTATTTACAATGAGCAGTTCTTC. This encodes CASSQTLGTIYNEQFF. The V gene is TRBV19, the J gene TRBJ2-1, with TRBD2 identical over 7 bases. V lost 5 bases, J lost 4 bases, and 11 bases stayed unmatched. CDR3 length equals 16 residues. CDR1 is LNHDA and CDR2 is SQIVND in the germline V gene (reference sequence).